This TCR beta chain was retrieved from a study of T-cell memory formation after mild COVID-19. Background on the study: TCR clustering was largely donor specific. The study, taken as a whole, reports: Some clones that responded turned up in pre-infection memory, which suggests that cross-reactive memory joined in. There was no confirmation that second-wave clones peaking on day 37 were SARS-CoV-2 specific.

In germline, CDR1 is SGHRS, CDR2 YFSETQ. The CDR3 spans 13 residues. Between the trimmed V and J ends, which lost 1 base and 5 bases, there was a span of 9 bases. Sample barcodes and UMIs were carried by the TCR alpha and TCR beta cDNA libraries that 5'RACE generated with constant-segment primers. One entry per CDR3 protein results from TCRdb running MiXCR on the 5' RACE reads. The top ten hold 3.5% of the sample, which has roughly 260,000 distinct CDR3 sequences, about 16% seen once. The table lists this clonotype with many counts. Its antigen is not identified. The chain has TRBV5-1 and TRBJ2-5; no definite D call. This sequence originates from a man aged 18 to 30 who had mild COVID-19 (a few samples of this study predate the infection). Cell type and time point are not known. Sequenced: PBMCs or a T cell subset sorted from them (not recorded which). CDR3 nucleotides: TGCGCCAGCAGCTTGATACCGGCGGAGACCCAGTACTTC. As protein: CASSLIPAETQYF.